The clone carrying this T cell receptor beta chain was seen at least ten times. The CDR3 has 12 amino acids. V lost 5 bases to trimming and J lost 5 bases; unmatched junction nucleotides: 4. Germline V gene lookup returns CDR1 DFQATT and CDR2 SNEGSKA (reference sequence). Unique molecular identifiers were used to barcode this TCRbeta library. TCRdb re-analysed the PCR reads in MiXCR, keeping a single row per CDR3 protein. Among around 200,000 distinct CDR3 sequences, approximately 6.8% were seen once, and the ten largest hold over 2.5%. The sample comes from a study of T-cell reconstitution after alpha-beta-depleted transplantation in children.

The sample here was PBMCs from the stem cell graft donor, taken from the stem cell graft. J is TRBJ2-3 and V is TRBV20-1; 7 bases match TRBD2. This clonotype originated in a human donor who donated a stem cell graft to a child with Wiskott-Aldrich syndrome. The CDR3 protein is CSAWRELDTQYF. CDR3 sequence (DNA): TGCAGTGCTTGGCGGGAGCTAGATACGCAGTATTTT.